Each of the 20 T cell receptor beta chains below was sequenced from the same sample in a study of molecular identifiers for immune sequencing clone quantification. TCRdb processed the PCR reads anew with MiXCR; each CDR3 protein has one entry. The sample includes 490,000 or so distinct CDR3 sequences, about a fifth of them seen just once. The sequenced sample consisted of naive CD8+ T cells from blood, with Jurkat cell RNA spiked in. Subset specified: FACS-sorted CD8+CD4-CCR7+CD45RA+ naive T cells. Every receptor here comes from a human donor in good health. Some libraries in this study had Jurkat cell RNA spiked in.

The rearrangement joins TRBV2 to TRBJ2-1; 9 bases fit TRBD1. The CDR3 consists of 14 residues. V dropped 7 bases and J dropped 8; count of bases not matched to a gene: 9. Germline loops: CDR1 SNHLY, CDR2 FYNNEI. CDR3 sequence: CASKEQGAMDEQFF. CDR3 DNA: TGTGCCAGCAAGGAACAGGGGGCAATGGATGAGCAGTTCTTC.

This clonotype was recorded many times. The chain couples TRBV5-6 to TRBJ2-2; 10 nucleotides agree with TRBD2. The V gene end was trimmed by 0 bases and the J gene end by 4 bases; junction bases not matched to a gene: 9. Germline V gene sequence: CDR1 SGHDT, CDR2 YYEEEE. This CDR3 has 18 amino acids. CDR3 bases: TGTGCCAGCAGCTTGGTCAGCGGGGGGGCTTTTGCCACCGGGGAGCTGTTTTTT. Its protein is CASSLVSGGAFATGELFF.

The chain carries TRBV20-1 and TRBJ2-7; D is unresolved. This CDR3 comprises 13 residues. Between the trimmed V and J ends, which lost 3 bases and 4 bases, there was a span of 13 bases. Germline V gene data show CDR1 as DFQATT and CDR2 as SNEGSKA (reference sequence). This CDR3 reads CSARPENHYEQYF. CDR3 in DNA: TGCAGTGCTAGGCCTGAAAATCATTACGAGCAGTACTTC.

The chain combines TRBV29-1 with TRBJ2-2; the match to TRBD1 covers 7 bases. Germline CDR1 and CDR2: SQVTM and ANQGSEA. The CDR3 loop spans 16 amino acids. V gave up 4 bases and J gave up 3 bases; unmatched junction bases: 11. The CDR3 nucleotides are TGCAGCGTTGTGTTTCTGGGGACAGCCGACACCGGGGAGCTGTTTTTT. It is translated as CSVVFLGTADTGELFF.

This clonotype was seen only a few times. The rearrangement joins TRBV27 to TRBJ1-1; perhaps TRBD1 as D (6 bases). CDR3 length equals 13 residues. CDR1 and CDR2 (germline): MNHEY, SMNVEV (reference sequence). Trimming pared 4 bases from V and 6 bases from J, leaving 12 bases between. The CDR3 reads CASSYRGASEAFF. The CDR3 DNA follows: TGTGCCAGCAGTTATCGGGGGGCCTCTGAAGCTTTCTTT.

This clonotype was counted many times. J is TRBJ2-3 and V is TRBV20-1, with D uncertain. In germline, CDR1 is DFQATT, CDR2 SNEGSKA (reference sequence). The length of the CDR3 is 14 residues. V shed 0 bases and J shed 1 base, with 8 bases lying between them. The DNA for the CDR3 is TGCAGTGCTAGAGAAGGGAAGGGCACAGATACGCAGTATTTT. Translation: CSAREGKGTDTQYF.

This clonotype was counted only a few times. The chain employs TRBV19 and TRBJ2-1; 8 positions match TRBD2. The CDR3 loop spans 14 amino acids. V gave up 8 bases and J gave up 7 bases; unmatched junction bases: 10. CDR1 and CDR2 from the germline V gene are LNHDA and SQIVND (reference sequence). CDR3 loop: CASSLAGPANEQFF. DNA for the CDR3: TGTGCCAGTTCCCTAGCGGGCCCGGCAAATGAGCAGTTCTTC.

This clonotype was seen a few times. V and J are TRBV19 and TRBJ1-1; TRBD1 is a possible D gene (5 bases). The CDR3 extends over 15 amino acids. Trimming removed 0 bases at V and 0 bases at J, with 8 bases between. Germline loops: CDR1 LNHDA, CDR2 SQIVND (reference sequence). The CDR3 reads CASSIEGEMNTEAFF. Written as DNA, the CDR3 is TGTGCCAGTAGTATAGAAGGGGAGATGAACACTGAAGCTTTCTTT.

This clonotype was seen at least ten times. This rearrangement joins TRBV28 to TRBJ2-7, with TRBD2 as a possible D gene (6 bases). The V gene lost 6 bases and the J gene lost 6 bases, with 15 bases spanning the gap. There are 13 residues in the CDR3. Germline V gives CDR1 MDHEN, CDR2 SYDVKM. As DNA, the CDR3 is TGTGCCAGCAGCCATCCGGGACTTCCCGAGCAGTACTTC. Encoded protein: CASSHPGLPEQYF.

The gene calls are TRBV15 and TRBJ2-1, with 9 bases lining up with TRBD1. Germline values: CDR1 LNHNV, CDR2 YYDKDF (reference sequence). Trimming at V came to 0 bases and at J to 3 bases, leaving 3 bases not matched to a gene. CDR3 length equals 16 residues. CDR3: CATSRETGGFYNEQFF. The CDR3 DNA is TGTGCCACCAGCAGAGAAACAGGGGGCTTCTACAATGAGCAGTTCTTC.

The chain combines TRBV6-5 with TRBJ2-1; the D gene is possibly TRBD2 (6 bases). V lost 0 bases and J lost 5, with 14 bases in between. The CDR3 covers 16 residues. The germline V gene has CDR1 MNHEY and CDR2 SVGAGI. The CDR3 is CASSYSTRTEDNEQFF. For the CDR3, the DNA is TGTGCCAGCAGTTACTCGACTAGGACGGAGGACAATGAGCAGTTCTTC.

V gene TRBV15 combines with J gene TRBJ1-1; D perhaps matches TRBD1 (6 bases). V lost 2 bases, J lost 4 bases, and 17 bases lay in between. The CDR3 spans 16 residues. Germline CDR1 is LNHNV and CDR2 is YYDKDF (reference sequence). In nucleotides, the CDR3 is TGTGCCACCAGCAGAACCCCCCGGGGCAGGGGCACTGAAGCTTTCTTT. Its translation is CATSRTPRGRGTEAFF.

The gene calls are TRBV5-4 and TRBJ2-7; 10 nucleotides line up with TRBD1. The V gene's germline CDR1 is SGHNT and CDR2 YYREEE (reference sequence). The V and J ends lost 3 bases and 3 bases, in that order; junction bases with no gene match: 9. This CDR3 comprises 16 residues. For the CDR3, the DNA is TGTGCCAGCAGCTGGGGGAGGGACAGGGGATTCTACGAGCAGTACTTC. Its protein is CASSWGRDRGFYEQYF.

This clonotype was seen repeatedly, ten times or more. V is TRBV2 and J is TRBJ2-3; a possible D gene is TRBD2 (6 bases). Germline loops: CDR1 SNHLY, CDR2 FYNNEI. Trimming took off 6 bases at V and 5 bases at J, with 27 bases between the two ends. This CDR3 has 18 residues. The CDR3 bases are TGTGCCAGCAGCGAAAACCAAAGGGACTTCCATTCCGGAGATACGCAGTATTTT. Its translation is CASSENQRDFHSGDTQYF.

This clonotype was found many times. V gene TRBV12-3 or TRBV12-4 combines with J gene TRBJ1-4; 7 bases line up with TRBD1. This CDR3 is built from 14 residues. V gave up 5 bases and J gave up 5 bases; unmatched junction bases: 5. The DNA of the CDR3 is TGTGCCAGCAGTCCCGGACAGGCGAATGAAAAACTGTTTTTT. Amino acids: CASSPGQANEKLFF.

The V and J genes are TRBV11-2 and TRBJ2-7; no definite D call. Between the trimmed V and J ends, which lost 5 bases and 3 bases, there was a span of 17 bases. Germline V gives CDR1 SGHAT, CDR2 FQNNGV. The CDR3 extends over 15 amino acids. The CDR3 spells CASSPVVWDDYEQYF. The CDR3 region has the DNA TGTGCCAGCAGCCCCGTGGTTTGGGATGACTACGAGCAGTACTTC. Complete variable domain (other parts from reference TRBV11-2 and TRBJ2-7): EAGVAQSPRYKIIEKRQSVAFWCNPISGHATLYWYQQILGQGPKLLIQFQNNGVVDDSQLPKDRFSAERLKGVDSTLKIQPAKLEDSAVYLCASSPVVWDDYEQYFGPGTRLTVT.

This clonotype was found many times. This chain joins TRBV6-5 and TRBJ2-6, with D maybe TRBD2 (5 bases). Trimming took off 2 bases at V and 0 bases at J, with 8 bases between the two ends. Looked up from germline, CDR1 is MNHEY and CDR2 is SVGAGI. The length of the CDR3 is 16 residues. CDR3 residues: CASSYGGSSGANVLTF. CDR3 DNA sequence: TGTGCCAGCAGTTACGGAGGAAGCTCTGGGGCCAACGTCCTGACTTTC.

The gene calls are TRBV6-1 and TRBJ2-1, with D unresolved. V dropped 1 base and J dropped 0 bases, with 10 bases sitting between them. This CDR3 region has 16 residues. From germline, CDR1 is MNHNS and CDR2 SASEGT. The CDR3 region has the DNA TGTGCCAGCAGTGAAGGACACCTGAGCTCCTACAATGAGCAGTTCTTC. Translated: CASSEGHLSSYNEQFF.

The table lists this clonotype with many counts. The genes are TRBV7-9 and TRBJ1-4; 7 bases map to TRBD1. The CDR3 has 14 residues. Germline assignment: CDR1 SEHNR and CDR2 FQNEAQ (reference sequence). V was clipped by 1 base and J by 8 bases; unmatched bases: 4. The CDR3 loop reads CASSLGQGEEKLFF. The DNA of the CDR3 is TGTGCCAGCAGCTTAGGGCAGGGGGAAGAAAAACTGTTTTTT.

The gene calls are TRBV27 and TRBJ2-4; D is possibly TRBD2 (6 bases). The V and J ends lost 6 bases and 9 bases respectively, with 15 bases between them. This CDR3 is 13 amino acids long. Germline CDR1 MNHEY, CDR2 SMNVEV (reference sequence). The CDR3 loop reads CASSLAAGPIQYF. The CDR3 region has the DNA TGTGCCAGCAGCTTAGCGGCGGGTCCCATTCAGTACTTC.